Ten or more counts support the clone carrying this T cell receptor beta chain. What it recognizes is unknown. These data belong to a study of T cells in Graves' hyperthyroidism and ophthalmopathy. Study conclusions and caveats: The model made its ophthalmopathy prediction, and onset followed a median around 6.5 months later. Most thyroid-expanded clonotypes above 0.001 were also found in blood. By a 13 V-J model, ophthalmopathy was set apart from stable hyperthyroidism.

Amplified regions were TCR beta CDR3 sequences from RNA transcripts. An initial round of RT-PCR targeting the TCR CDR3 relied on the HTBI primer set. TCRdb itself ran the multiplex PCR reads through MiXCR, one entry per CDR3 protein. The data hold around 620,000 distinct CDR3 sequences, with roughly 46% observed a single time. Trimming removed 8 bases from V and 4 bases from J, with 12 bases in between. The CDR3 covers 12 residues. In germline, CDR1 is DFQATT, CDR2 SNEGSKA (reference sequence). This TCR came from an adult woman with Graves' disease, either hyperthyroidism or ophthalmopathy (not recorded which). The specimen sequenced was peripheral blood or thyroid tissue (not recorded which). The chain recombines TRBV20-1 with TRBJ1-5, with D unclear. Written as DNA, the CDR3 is TGCAGTTACGGGCGGCCGAATCAGCCCCAGCATTTT. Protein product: CSYGRPNQPQHF.